This T cell receptor (beta chain) came from a study of vaccination and CD4 T cells after COVID-19 (dated by TCRdb to between 2021 and 2024). In the study overall: Convalescent patients had a positive SARS-CoV-2 result on nasal swab PCR, and of these patients, 8 or 9 had mild disease and one had severe disease. Post-vaccine blood samples were collected a median of about 11 weeks after the second vaccine dose, ranging from roughly 12 to 250 days. The cultures were stimulated with overlapping spike peptide pools from SARS-CoV-2 and from the common cold coronaviruses HCoV-NL63, HCoV-OC43 and HCoV-229E. The convalescent cohort comprised six males and four females, including two Hispanic individuals, seven Caucasians, two Asians and one multiracial person. In around 9 COVID-19 convalescent patients and a handful of infection-naive healthy vaccine recipients, researchers compared the spike-specific CD4+ TCR repertoire from before mRNA vaccination with the repertoire from after. Post-COVID blood samples from convalescent patients were collected a median of roughly 100 days after diagnosis, with a range of 35 to 161 days. Participants got two doses of the Pfizer-BioNTech BNT162b2 vaccine (n=8) or two doses of the Moderna mRNA-1273 vaccine (n=2). As controls, cultures received a CEFX viral epitope pool (the positive control), an HIV-1 Nef peptide pool (the negative control), or no peptide at all.

Sample treatment or condition, as interpreted from the label and publication: 10-day PBMC culture with coronavirus spike peptide pools or control peptides (ViraFEST assay). The ViraFEST assay was used in the study, in which antigen-specific T cells were expanded with peptide pools and expanded clonotypes were subsequently identified by TCR sequencing. Positive SARS-CoV-2 PCR tests in the convalescent patients dated from March to December 2020, before Alpha, Beta and Delta variants emerged in the United States. Roughly 2.1 million PBMCs per well were cultured in IMDM with approximately 5.5% human AB serum and 8.5 to 10 IU/ml IL-2, plus 10 ug/ml peptide pools. Half of the culture medium was replaced with fresh IL-2-containing medium on days 3 and 7. After less than twelve days of culture, CD4+ T cells were isolated by negative selection with the EasySep CD4+ T cell isolation kit. Ficoll-Paque Plus gradient centrifugation was used to isolate PBMCs from whole blood, and the isolated PBMCs were then either used fresh or cryopreserved at -140C. Triplicate wells were generally used for each culture condition.

Findings and caveats that apply to the study as a whole: Among the post-vaccine SARS-CoV-2-reactive clones in convalescent patients, a median roughly 85% showed up only after vaccination, which suggests vaccine-specific priming. In convalescent patients, nearly all vaccine-specific clones (304 of 307) were found to be mono-reactive for SARS-CoV-2 spike rather than cross-reactive with common cold coronaviruses. The median number of SARS-CoV-2-reactive clonotypes rose from about 19 after infection to 38 after vaccination, but the change was not significant. The study included relatively few convalescent patients and did not analyze early timepoints after natural infection.

In the germline V gene (reference sequence), CDR1 corresponds to LNHDA and CDR2 to SQIVND. V is reduced by 5 bases and J by 10 bases, leaving a spacing of 14 bases between them. Measured from the cysteine to the phenylalanine, the CDR3 is 12 residues long. Left in the record is the CDR3 DNA by itself, 36 bases read in frame from the first base. The library was produced with PCR. DNA from cultured CD4+ T cells was subjected to TCR sequencing with the Oncomine TCR Beta short-read assay at the Johns Hopkins FTIC core. Genomic DNA was extracted from the cultured CD4+ T cells with the QIAamp micro DNA kit. Oncomine TCR Beta libraries from cultured CD4+ T cells were pooled with unique dual indexes and sequenced on an Illumina iSeq 100. The source study handled its data this way. Non-productive sequences were removed, and CDR3s that did not start with C, did not end with F or W, or were shorter than 7 amino acids were discarded. Antigen-specific clonotypes were identified with the MANAFEST web application by comparing peptide-stimulated wells with reference and other culture wells. To be called positive, a clone needed an FDR below 0.05, an odds ratio above 5, and a productive frequency above 0.1% in at least two of three replicate wells. Cross-reactive clonotypes were defined as significantly expanded in both SARS-CoV-2 spike wells and at least one common cold coronavirus spike condition. Similarity between CDR3 sequences was evaluated in R version 3.6.1 using Levenshtein distances (stringdist) and unrooted phylogenetic trees (ape). TCRdb redid the processing of the public reads, applying fastp at Q25 and MiXCR, and retained in-frame beta chains. Merged by CDR3 protein, the rows form single entries marked with the most common genes and DNA. The V and J calls reflect TCRdb's pipeline rather than the authors' work. The sample table contains roughly 6,300 distinct CDR3 sequences; only one count was recorded for around 33% of them. The ten largest clones take up 10% to 12% of the sample.

Remarks on this clonotype: What this receptor recognizes is not known. Base-call qualities are not available, and no considerably larger clone is one nucleotide away.

The specimen comprised CD4+ T cells from blood, cultured in vitro, sampled after SARS-CoV-2 vaccination. This chain is built from TRBV19 and TRBJ1-1; there is no confident call for the D gene. This clonotype originated in a human donor who had recovered from COVID-19. The sequence in DNA is TGTGCCAGTAGTTTTATGGGTCTAGCAGCTTTCTTT. Its coded protein is CASSFMGLAAFF.